Below, 18 T cell receptor beta chains from the same sample are listed, as sequenced in a study of human T cells and chemical hapten exposure. This sample's time point: patch test 1, 2 weeks after DPC sensitization. Treatment: therapeutic diphenylcyclopropenone sensitization with weekly scalp DPC. MiXCR, applied by TCRdb to the RACE reads, yields one record per CDR3 protein. Among a few hundred thousand distinct CDR3 sequences listed, more than 4.5% were seen once. Sequencing used whole blood, obtained in connection with sensitization to the hapten diphenylcyclopropenone (DPC). The receptors were sampled from a woman between 45 and 65 years old with alopecia areata. Some clones in this sample may be carry-over from other donors' samples.

V is TRBV30 and J is TRBJ1-5, with D tentatively TRBD1 (5 bases). The CDR3 is 14 residues long. The ends were cut back, 3 bases at V and 6 bases at J, with 15 bases in the middle. The germline V gene has CDR1 GTSNPN and CDR2 SVGIG (reference sequence). The CDR3 here is CAWSGGGKGQPQHF. CDR3 DNA sequence: TGTGCCTGGAGCGGCGGGGGGAAGGGTCAGCCCCAGCATTTT.

The rearrangement links TRBV7-3 to TRBJ2-2; tentative D call: TRBD2 (7 bases). V lost 8 bases and J lost 4, with 11 bases in between. Germline V gene lookup returns CDR1 SGHTA and CDR2 FQGTGA. There are 13 residues in the CDR3. The CDR3 sequence: CASGGASTGELFF. The CDR3 nucleotides read TGTGCCAGCGGGGGGGCCAGCACCGGGGAGCTGTTTTTT.

The chain carries TRBV20-1 and TRBJ2-7; perhaps TRBD1 as D (6 bases). Trimming took off 6 bases at V and 4 bases at J, with 16 bases between the two ends. The length of the CDR3 is 13 residues. Per germline, CDR1 DFQATT and CDR2 SNEGSKA (reference sequence). In DNA form, the CDR3 reads TGCAGTGCCCGAGGGGGAGAAGGGTACGAGCAGTACTTC. Encoded protein: CSARGGEGYEQYF.

This clonotype was found a few times. The J gene is TRBJ2-1, the V gene TRBV30, with a possible D match to TRBD2 (6 bases). Germline-derived CDR1 and CDR2 are GTSNPN and SVGIG (reference sequence). Trimming took 7 bases from V and 7 from J, leaving 17 bases between them. This CDR3 comprises 13 residues. CDR3 loop: CASRGLEENEQFF. The CDR3 DNA follows: TGTGCCTCCCGGGGGTTGGAGGAGAATGAGCAGTTCTTC.

This clonotype has only a few counts. The chain's CDR3 is CASSRSEGGGRSPLHF. CDR3 nucleotide sequence: TGCGCCAGCAGCCGGTCAGAGGGCGGGGGTCGGTCACCCCTCCACTTT. The rearrangement links TRBV4-3 to TRBJ1-6; D possibly corresponds to TRBD1 (5 bases). This CDR3 spans 16 amino acids. Germline loops: CDR1 LGHNA, CDR2 YSLEER. Trimming took 4 bases from V and 10 from J, leaving 20 bases between them.

This clonotype was observed many times. The gene calls are TRBV7-9 and TRBJ2-7, with D possibly being TRBD1 or TRBD2 (5 bases each). Germline lookup yields CDR1 SEHNR and CDR2 FQNEAQ (reference sequence). The V end was cut by 4 bases, the J end by 6 bases, with 13 bases between. CDR3 length equals 13 residues. CDR3 in DNA: TGTGCCAGCAGCTCATCGGGGCGCAGCGAGCAGTACTTC. Translated, it gives CASSSSGRSEQYF.

This clonotype was detected a few times. The chain couples TRBV12-3 or TRBV12-4 to TRBJ1-2; 8 bases are a match to TRBD1. The CDR3 runs 14 residues. Trimming took 6 bases from V and 4 from J; bases not matched to a gene: 7. The CDR3 DNA is TGTGCCAGCAGCCTCCGCGGGACAGGCTATGGCTACACCTTC. This translates into CASSLRGTGYGYTF.

Many counts were recorded for this clonotype. The rearrangement joins TRBV4-2 to TRBJ2-3; 7 bases match TRBD2. There are 17 residues in the CDR3. After removal of 5 bases from V and 0 bases from J, the junction contained 11 bases not matched to a gene. The V gene's germline CDR1 is LGHNA and CDR2 YNFKEQ. DNA for the CDR3: TGTGCCAGCAGCTCACGGGGGAGCGGGGATAGCACAGATACGCAGTATTTT. Its translation: CASSSRGSGDSTDTQYF.

This clonotype was seen many times. The CDR3 is CASRRTASSYNSPLHF. As DNA, the CDR3 is TGTGCCAGCAGACGGACGGCGAGCTCCTATAATTCACCCCTCCACTTT. The chain carries TRBV12-3 or TRBV12-4 and TRBJ1-6; D gene unclear. This CDR3 has 16 amino acids. V gave up 6 bases and J gave up 0 bases, with 12 bases separating them.

This clonotype was found many times. This chain connects TRBV6-2 or TRBV6-3 to TRBJ1-2; D unclear. Germline assignment: CDR1 MNHEY and CDR2 SVGEGT. The CDR3 covers 20 residues. With 4 bases removed from V and 6 bases from J, the gap between germline ends came to 33 bases. The CDR3, as DNA: TGTGCCAGCAGTTCGCCACTCATCCTCCCCGGAACGTTTCTATCAGATGGCTACACCTTC. This codes for CASSSPLILPGTFLSDGYTF.

The table lists this clonotype with a few counts. V gene TRBV27 combines with J gene TRBJ1-1, with a weak D call TRBD1 (6 bases). V shed 6 bases and J shed 5 bases, with 22 bases lying between them. The CDR3 runs 16 residues. Germline V gene lookup returns CDR1 MNHEY and CDR2 SMNVEV (reference sequence). Written as DNA, the CDR3 is TGTGCCAGCAGCTTTTTGAGCAGGGGCGGCCGGACTGAAGCTTTCTTT. This translates into CASSFLSRGGRTEAFF.

Many counts were recorded for this clonotype. Sequence at one end of the junction differs from germline and may be a read error. The chain couples TRBV3-1 to TRBJ2-3; weak D call: TRBD2 (6 bases). Germline V gene sequence: CDR1 LGHDT, CDR2 YNNKEL (reference sequence). The CDR3 runs to 13 residues. DNA for the CDR3: TGTGCCAGCAGCCAGGGAGGAACATCCCCCTCGAATTTT. Residues: CASSQGGTSPSNF.

This clonotype was seen ten or more times. The chain couples TRBV3-1 to TRBJ1-1; tentative D call: TRBD1 (6 bases). Trimming stripped 0 bases from V and 3 bases from J, with 20 bases between. Germline loops: CDR1 LGHDT, CDR2 YNNKEL (reference sequence). CDR3 length: 18 residues. CDR3 DNA sequence: TGTGCCAGCAGCCAAGATGCCAGGCCCGGGGGGCCTTACACTGAAGCTTTCTTT. Translated, it gives CASSQDARPGGPYTEAFF.

This clonotype has at least ten counts. CDR3 sequence reads: CASSLAGGLAGASTDTQYF. The CDR3 nucleotides read TGTGCCAGCAGTTTAGCGGGGGGACTAGCGGGGGCTAGCACAGATACGCAGTATTTT. The chain carries TRBV12-3 or TRBV12-4 and TRBJ2-3; 14 bases fit TRBD2. This CDR3 spans 19 amino acids. J gave up 0 bases and V 0 bases, and 5 bases lay outside the gene matches.

This clonotype was recorded at least ten times. The rearrangement links TRBV10-3 to TRBJ1-4, with D tentatively TRBD1 (5 bases). V shed 11 bases and J shed 6 bases, with 16 bases lying between them. The CDR3 is made up of 13 amino acids. Germline V gene sequence: CDR1 ENHRY, CDR2 SYGVKD. The CDR3, as DNA: TGTGCCGCGAGCTCAGGGACTTATGAAAAACTGTTTTTT. This translates into CAASSGTYEKLFF.

The chain combines TRBV12-3 or TRBV12-4 with TRBJ2-5; the D gene is possibly TRBD2 (5 bases). With 3 bases removed from V and 5 bases from J, the gap between germline ends came to 13 bases. CDR3 length: 14 residues. The CDR3 DNA reads TGTGCCAGCAGTTTCGGGAATGGTGCGGAGACCCAGTACTTC. Amino acids: CASSFGNGAETQYF.

This clonotype was seen ten or more times. The V call is TRBV5-6, the J call TRBJ1-6; D uncertain. Germline CDR1 and CDR2: SGHDT and YYEEEE. V lost 0 bases and J 15 bases, leaving 16 bases between the germline ends. This CDR3 has 14 residues. CDR3 bases: TGTGCCAGCAGCTTGGCTGGGCTGTTCGTGGACCTCCACTTT. This sequence encodes CASSLAGLFVDLHF.

This clonotype was counted a single time. A much larger clonotype is one base distant, so this may be a read error. This sequence joins TRBV7-9 and TRBJ2-3; 11 bases agree with TRBD1. The CDR3 runs to 16 residues. Germline V gene lookup returns CDR1 SEHNR and CDR2 FQNEAQ (reference sequence). The CDR3 DNA is TGTGCCAGAAGCTCGGACAGGGGGCAGAGGATAGATACGCAGTATTTT. Translation gives CARSSDRGQRIDTQYF.